The 21 T cell receptor beta chains in this list originate from one sample, sequenced in a study of T cell repertoires in ileal Crohn's disease. Here immunoSEQ multiplex PCR was the method, and the copy in TCRdb shows in-frame clones only, minus some. The sample carries 13,000 to 15,000 clones, 70% recorded once. The material sequenced was ileal tissue. The receptor source for this set is an adult with Crohn's disease.

In this sample, this clone turned up a few times. The V and J genes are TRBV27 and TRBJ2-5; D call uncertain. Germline V gene data show CDR1 as MNHEY and CDR2 as SMNVEV (reference sequence). The V and J ends lost 4 bases and 5 bases respectively, with 5 bases between them. This CDR3 has 11 amino acids. The CDR3 DNA follows: TGTGCCAGCAGTTCAGTGGAGACCCAGTACTTC. It codes for CASSSVETQYF.

CDR3 bases: TGCGCCAGCACTGGACAGGGAAATCAGCCCCAGCATTTT. Its protein product is CASTGQGNQPQHF. The genes are TRBV10-2 and TRBJ1-5; 8 bases are shared with TRBD1. Looked up from germline, CDR1 is WSHSY and CDR2 is SAAADI. CDR3 length: 13 residues. V dropped 7 bases and J dropped 4; count of bases not matched to a gene: 3.

In regard to this clone: Compared with germline, one end of the junction differs, possibly owing to a read error. This chain joins TRBV6-7 and TRBJ2-3; 10 bases are shared with TRBD2. TRBV6-7 is placed among ORFs of uncertain function. The CDR3 runs to 16 residues. Written as DNA, the CDR3 is TGTGCCAGCAGTTCCCGGCTAGCGGGGGAAACTTGGGATGGGAATTTT. Translation: CASSSRLAGETWDGNF.

The chain carries TRBV14 and TRBJ1-2; TRBD1 matches 11 bases. CDR1 is SGHDN and CDR2 is FVKESK in the germline V gene. The V and J ends lost 4 bases and 7 bases, in that order; junction bases with no gene match: 11. The CDR3 contains 16 residues. The CDR3 loop is CASSLIPWTGGSGYTF. CDR3 DNA: TGTGCCAGCAGCCTCATTCCCTGGACAGGGGGCAGTGGCTACACCTTC.

The genes are TRBV7-9 and TRBJ2-3; 13 bases are a match to TRBD2. Per germline, CDR1 SEHNR and CDR2 FQNEAQ (reference sequence). The CDR3 is 19 amino acids. The V segment lost 4 bases and the J segment 2 bases; nucleotides outside the gene matches: 12. The CDR3 DNA sequence: TGTGCCAGCAGCTCCGGGACTAGCGGGGCCTTAACCCCCACAGATACGCAGTATTTT. This translates into CASSSGTSGALTPTDTQYF.

The chain carries TRBV5-1 and TRBJ2-7; TRBD2 matches at 8 bases. The CDR3 has 14 residues. V was clipped by 2 bases and J by 4 bases; unmatched bases: 5. Germline V gives CDR1 SGHRS, CDR2 YFSETQ. The CDR3, as DNA: TGCGCCAGCAGCTTAACTAGCGGCAAGTACGAGCAGTACTTC. This translates into CASSLTSGKYEQYF.

The CDR3 spells CASSTSGGNTGELFF. DNA for the CDR3: TGTGCCAGCTCGACTAGCGGGGGGAACACCGGGGAGCTGTTTTTT. The chain is built from TRBV2 and TRBJ2-2; 12 positions match TRBD2. The germline V gene has CDR1 SNHLY and CDR2 FYNNEI. The CDR3 sequence is 15 residues long. Trimming removed 8 bases from V and 1 base from J; junction bases left unmatched: 2.

The chain employs TRBV21-1 and TRBJ2-2; the table's D call, TRBD1, has no DNA check behind it. TRBV21-1 is an annotated pseudogene. The CDR3 runs 17 residues. CDR3 DNA: TGTGCCAGCTGTGTCCAGGGGGAGGAAAGAAGCAGCGGGGAGCTGTTTTTT. Amino acid sequence: CASCVQGEERSSGELFF.

This clone was observed a handful of times. The chain couples TRBV9 to TRBJ1-4, with D perhaps matching TRBD1 (5 bases). The CDR3 has 15 residues. CDR1 is SGDLS and CDR2 is YYNGEE in the germline V gene. Trimming shortened V by 3 bases and J by 7 bases, and 16 bases separated the two germline ends. CDR3 protein: CASSASGGMGEKLFF. In DNA, the CDR3 is TGTGCCAGCAGCGCTTCTGGGGGGATGGGTGAAAAACTGTTTTTT.

The CDR3 spells CASSRRDSYEQYF. Written as DNA, the CDR3 is TGTGCCAGCTCCAGACGGGACTCCTACGAGCAGTACTTC. The rearrangement uses TRBV27 and TRBJ2-7; possibly TRBD2 for D (5 bases). The CDR3 spans 13 residues. Germline lookup yields CDR1 MNHEY and CDR2 SMNVEV (reference sequence). The V end was cut by 8 bases, the J end by 0 bases, with 11 bases between.

V is TRBV18 and J is TRBJ1-3; tentatively, D is TRBD1 (6 bases). Trimming cost V 4 bases and J 2 bases, with 9 bases left between them. CDR3 length equals 14 residues. Germline CDR1 reads KGHSH; CDR2 reads LQKENI. The DNA of the CDR3 is TGTGCCAGCTCACAGGGGGACCCTGGAAACACCATATATTTT. Translated, it gives CASSQGDPGNTIYF.

This rearrangement joins TRBV7-3 to TRBJ2-5; D is uncertain. The CDR3 runs to 12 residues. Per germline, CDR1 SGHTA and CDR2 FQGTGA. V lost 5 bases and J 5 bases, leaving 9 bases between the germline ends. The CDR3 coding sequence is TGTGCCAGCAGCCAACTGGGGGAGACCCAGTACTTC. Protein product: CASSQLGETQYF.

This chain uses TRBV6-1 with TRBJ2-7, with 8 bases lining up with TRBD1. CDR1 and CDR2 from the germline V gene are MNHNS and SASEGT. The CDR3 has 21 amino acids. J lost 3 bases, V lost 2 bases, and 24 bases had no gene match. This CDR3 is CASSERLGSGGAPANRYEQYF. In nucleotides, the CDR3 is TGTGCCAGCAGTGAACGCCTAGGTTCAGGGGGCGCCCCGGCGAACCGCTACGAGCAGTACTTC.

The chain carries TRBV2 and TRBJ2-5; possibly TRBD1 for D (5 bases). CDR1 is SNHLY and CDR2 is FYNNEI in the germline V gene. Trimming pared 6 bases from V and 2 bases from J, leaving 16 bases between. The CDR3 is 15 amino acids. The CDR3 DNA reads as TGTGCCAGCAGACCGAATAGGGGTCGACAAGAGACCCAGTACTTC. Its protein product is CASRPNRGRQETQYF.

V usage is TRBV5-1 and J usage is TRBJ2-1; possibly TRBD1 for D (6 bases). The germline CDR1 and CDR2 sequences are SGHRS and YFSETQ. The CDR3 loop spans 14 amino acids. Between the trimmed V and J ends, which lost 4 bases and 5 bases, there was a span of 13 bases. CDR3 residues: CASSPDSTNNEQFF. In DNA form, the CDR3 reads TGCGCCAGCAGCCCGGACAGCACTAACAATGAGCAGTTCTTC.

This clone turned up a few times. The CDR3 here is CASSETQNQPQHF. The CDR3 DNA is TGTGCCAGCAGTGAGACCCAAAATCAGCCCCAGCATTTT. The chain recombines TRBV6-1 with TRBJ1-5; D remains unclear. This CDR3 contains 13 residues. V dropped 3 bases and J dropped 4 bases, with 7 bases sitting between them. Germline V gene sequence: CDR1 MNHNS, CDR2 SASEGT.

The chain joins TRBV28 to TRBJ2-3; no firm D call. The germline CDR1 and CDR2 sequences are MDHEN and SYDVKM. The length of the CDR3 is 13 residues. The V and J ends lost 3 bases and 0 bases respectively, with 4 bases between them. DNA for the CDR3: TGTGCCAGCAGTTTGGGCAGCACAGATACGCAGTATTTT. Amino acids: CASSLGSTDTQYF.

The rearrangement joins TRBV18 to TRBJ2-7; 10 nucleotides match TRBD1. This CDR3 is 16 amino acids long. The germline CDR1 and CDR2 sequences are KGHSH and LQKENI. J gave up 5 bases and V 2 bases, and 9 bases lay outside the gene matches. The CDR3 coding sequence is TGTGCCAGCTCACCATTCCACGGACAGGGGGACAACGAGCAGTACTTC. Translation gives CASSPFHGQGDNEQYF.

Here the CDR3 reads CASSSGGDPETQYF. The CDR3 DNA sequence: TGTGCCAGCAGCTCCGGGGGGGATCCAGAGACCCAGTACTTC. V gene TRBV7-2 combines with J gene TRBJ2-5; 8 nucleotides agree with TRBD2. The CDR3 is 14 residues long. J was trimmed by 4 bases and V by 4 bases; bases with no gene match: 5. Looked up from germline, CDR1 is SGHTA and CDR2 is FQGNSA.

Worth noting for this clone: A much larger clone lies a single base off, so this may be a read error. This rearrangement joins TRBV7-2 to TRBJ1-2; D perhaps matches TRBD1 (5 bases). Per germline, CDR1 SGHTA and CDR2 FQGNSA. This CDR3 contains 14 residues. The CDR3 DNA is TGTGTCAGCAGCTTACCGGGGGGGACCTATGGCTACACCTTC. It translates to CVSSLPGGTYGYTF.

The chain uses TRBV9 and TRBJ2-3; 15 nucleotides match TRBD2. V dropped 4 bases and J dropped 1; count of bases not matched to a gene: 7. Germline CDR1 and CDR2: SGDLS and YYNGEE. The CDR3 length is 18 residues. CDR3 residues: CASSSGLAGGRGTDTQYF. CDR3 coding DNA: TGTGCCAGCAGCTCCGGACTAGCGGGGGGGCGGGGCACAGATACGCAGTATTTT.